These 5 T cell receptor beta chains share one sample of origin, sequenced in a study of control samples from healthy donors and cancer patients. Data came from immunoSEQ multiplex PCR; TCRdb stores just in-frame clones and leaves some out. Seen here are some 13,000 clones, approximately 77% observed once, and the top ten hold approximately 8.9%. The specimen sequenced was formalin-fixed, paraffin-embedded tissue. The receptors originated from a male donor with melanoma.

Only a few counts were recorded for this clone. This chain links TRBV19 with TRBJ1-5, with D possibly TRBD1 on 6 matching bases. CDR3 length: 13 amino acids. CDR1 and CDR2 from the germline V gene are LNHDA and SQIVND (reference sequence). V was clipped by 4 bases and J by 5 bases, with 9 bases between them. CDR3 bases: TGTGCCAGTAGTAGTCAGGGGCATCAGCCCCAGCATTTT. Translating it yields CASSSQGHQPQHF.

This clone was detected only once. The chain joins TRBV5-1 to TRBJ2-7; 8 bases fit TRBD1. V gave up 6 bases and J gave up 3 bases; unmatched junction bases: 11. The length of the CDR3 is 15 residues. The V gene's germline CDR1 is SGHRS and CDR2 YFSETQ. DNA of the CDR3: TGCGCCAGCAAAGCACAGGGGGGAGTGGTCTACGAGCAGTACTTC. This sequence encodes CASKAQGGVVYEQYF.

This clone was seen a few times. V and J are TRBV7-2 and TRBJ1-2; D may be TRBD1 (6 bases). The CDR3 runs 14 residues. Germline V gene data show CDR1 as SGHTA and CDR2 as FQGNSA. The V gene lost 5 bases and the J gene lost 8 bases, with 18 bases spanning the gap. CDR3 in amino acids: CASSLMAGDKGYTF. In nucleotides, the CDR3 is TGTGCCAGCAGCCTGATGGCAGGGGATAAGGGCTACACCTTC.

The chain has TRBV11-3 and TRBJ2-3; D uncertain. The V end was cut by 2 bases, the J end by 2 bases, with 5 bases between. In germline, CDR1 is SGHNT, CDR2 YENEEA. The CDR3 has 13 residues. CDR3 nucleotide sequence: TGTGCCAGCAGCTTAAGGTACACAGATACGCAGTATTTT. Its translation is CASSLRYTDTQYF.

The genes are TRBV7-9 and TRBJ1-1; D unresolved. Trimming removed 1 base at V and 1 base at J, with 10 bases between. The length of the CDR3 is 15 residues. CDR1 is SEHNR, CDR2 FQNEAQ, per germline (reference sequence). The CDR3: CASSLVSGKNTEAFF. CDR3 coding DNA: TGTGCCAGCAGCTTAGTTTCGGGGAAGAACACTGAAGCTTTCTTT.